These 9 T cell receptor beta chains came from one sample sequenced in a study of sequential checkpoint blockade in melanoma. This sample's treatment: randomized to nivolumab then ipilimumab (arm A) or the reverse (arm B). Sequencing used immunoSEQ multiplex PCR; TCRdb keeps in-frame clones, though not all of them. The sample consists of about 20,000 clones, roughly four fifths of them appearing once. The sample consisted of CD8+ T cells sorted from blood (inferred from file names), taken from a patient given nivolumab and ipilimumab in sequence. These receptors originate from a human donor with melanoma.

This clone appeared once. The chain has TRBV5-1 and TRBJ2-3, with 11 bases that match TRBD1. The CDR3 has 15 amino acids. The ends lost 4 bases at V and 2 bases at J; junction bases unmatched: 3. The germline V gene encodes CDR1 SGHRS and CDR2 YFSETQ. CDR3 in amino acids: CASSPGQGATDTQYF. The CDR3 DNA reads TGCGCCAGCAGCCCAGGACAGGGGGCCACAGATACGCAGTATTTT.

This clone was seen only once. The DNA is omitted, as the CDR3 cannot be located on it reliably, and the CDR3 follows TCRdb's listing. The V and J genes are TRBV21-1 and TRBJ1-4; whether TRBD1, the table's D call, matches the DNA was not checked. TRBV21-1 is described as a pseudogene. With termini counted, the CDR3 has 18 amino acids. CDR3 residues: CASSKVWGTGNSIEKLFF.

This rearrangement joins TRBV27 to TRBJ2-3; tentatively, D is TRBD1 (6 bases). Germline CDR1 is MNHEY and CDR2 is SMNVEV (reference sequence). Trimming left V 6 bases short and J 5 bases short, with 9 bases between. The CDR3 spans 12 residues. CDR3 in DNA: TGTGCCAGCAGAACAGGGTTAGATACGCAGTATTTT. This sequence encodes CASRTGLDTQYF.

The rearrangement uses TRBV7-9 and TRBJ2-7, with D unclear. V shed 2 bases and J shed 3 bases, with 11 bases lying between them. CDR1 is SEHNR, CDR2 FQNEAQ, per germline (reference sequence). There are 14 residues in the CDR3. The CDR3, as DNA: TGTGCCAGCAGCTTATCCGGCAGACTCTACGAGCAGTACTTC. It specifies CASSLSGRLYEQYF. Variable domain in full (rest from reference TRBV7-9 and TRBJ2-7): DTGVSQNPRHKITKRGQNVTFRCDPISEHNRLYWYRQTLGQGPEFLTYFQNEAQLEKSRLLSDRFSAERPKGSFSTLEIQRTEQGDSAMYLCASSLSGRLYEQYFGPGTRLTVT.

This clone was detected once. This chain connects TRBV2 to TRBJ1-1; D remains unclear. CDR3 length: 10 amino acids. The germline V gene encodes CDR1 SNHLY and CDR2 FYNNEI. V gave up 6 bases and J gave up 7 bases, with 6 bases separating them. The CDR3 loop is CASRAVEAFF. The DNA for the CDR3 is TGTGCCAGCAGGGCAGTTGAAGCTTTCTTT.

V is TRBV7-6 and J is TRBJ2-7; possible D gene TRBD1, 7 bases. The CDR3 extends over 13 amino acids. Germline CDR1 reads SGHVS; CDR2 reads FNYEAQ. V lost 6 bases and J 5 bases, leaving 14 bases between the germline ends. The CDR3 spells CASSGGTDNEQYF. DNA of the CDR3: TGTGCCAGCAGTGGGGGGACAGACAACGAGCAGTACTTC.

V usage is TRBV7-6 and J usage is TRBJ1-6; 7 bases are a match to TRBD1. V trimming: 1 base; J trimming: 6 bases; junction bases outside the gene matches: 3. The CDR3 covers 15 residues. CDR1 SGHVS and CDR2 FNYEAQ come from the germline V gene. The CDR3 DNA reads TGTGCCAGCAGCTTAGGACAGGGCCCTAATTCACCCCTCCACTTT. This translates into CASSLGQGPNSPLHF.

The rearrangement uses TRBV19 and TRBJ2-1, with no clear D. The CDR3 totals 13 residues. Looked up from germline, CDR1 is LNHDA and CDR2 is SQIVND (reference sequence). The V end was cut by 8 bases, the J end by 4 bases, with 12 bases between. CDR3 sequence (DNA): TGTGCCAGTGCCTCAAGTAGTTACAATGAGCAGTTCTTC. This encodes CASASSSYNEQFF.

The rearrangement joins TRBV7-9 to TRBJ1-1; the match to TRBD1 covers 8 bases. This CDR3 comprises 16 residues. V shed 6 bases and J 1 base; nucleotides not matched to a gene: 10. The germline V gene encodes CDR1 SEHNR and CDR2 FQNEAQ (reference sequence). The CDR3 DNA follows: TGTGCCAGCAGACCCGCGGACAGGGAGAGGAACACTGAAGCTTTCTTT. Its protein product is CASRPADRERNTEAFF.